This section outlines one TCR beta chain sequence together with its context. Its antigen remains unidentified. Per-nucleotide qualities are absent, and no much larger clonotype sits a single base away. The entry originates in a study of blood T cell repertoires in COVID-19 (dated by TCRdb to 2020 to 2021). With respect to the entire study: Collaborator samples came from the United States, Italy and Spain and covered acute and convalescent phases of COVID-19. Subjects who had been exposed to COVID-19, were actively infected with it, or had recovered from it provided the deeply sampled blood TCRbeta repertoires that made up the dataset. The sample metadata nearly always contained a de-identified subject ID, COVID-19 status, age in years and sex. The repertoires were made available in a free public database intended to serve as a resource for research on the immune response to SARS-CoV-2. The material from the prospective study consisted of cDNA or gDNA derived from T cells, B-cell-depleted T cells, or PBMCs. Where HLA class I and class II types were available, the types were taken from metadata supplied by the sample provider, not from assay-based typing. Samples came from the ongoing ImmuneRACE study (first 160 participants) plus 1,254 subjects from 6 global collaborators.

The paper's findings and limits, for the study overall: Clinical and demographic metadata were provided uncurated, with the amount varying by source and participant.

Including the terminal cysteine and phenylalanine, the CDR3 comprises 15 residues. Just the 45-base CDR3 DNA is kept, in frame starting at base 1. V and J are truncated by 1 base and 1 base respectively, leaving an intervening sequence of 8 bases. As encoded in the germline V gene, CDR1 is SGHAT while CDR2 is FQNNGV. Each collaborating institution followed its own protocols to collect whole blood in K2EDTA tubes. For TCRbeta analysis, collaborators shipped samples as frozen whole blood, isolated PBMCs, or DNA extracted from either of those sample types. TCRbeta CDR3 regions were amplified from genomic DNA using the immunoSEQ Assay, a bias-controlled multiplex PCR. Turning to the authors' computational methods: Nucleated cell counts per sample were estimated from amplification of reference gene primers within the assay. To quantify the absolute abundance of each unique TCRbeta CDR3 rearrangement, sequence reads were collapsed and filtered. For each sample, productive Simpson clonality was calculated as the square root of Simpson's diversity index over productive rearrangements. Not all clones reach the TCRdb copy of this immuneACCESS table, which keeps in-frame sequences only. Checked studies attribute under half of the gap to unresolved V genes and leave the rest unexplained. V, J and clone size reflect that table, while D and trimming were determined from the DNA. A total of under 400,000 clones appear in this sample, around 91% of them only once. The ten largest clones take up about 6.5% of the sample.

Specimen: peripheral blood. The TCR originated in a man between 18 and 29 years old with active or convalescent COVID-19. Recombination connected TRBV11-2 to TRBJ2-1, with no D gene named confidently. Here is the DNA: TGTGCCAGCAGCTTAGTTACAGCATCCTACAATGAGCAGTTCTTC. Translated, this gives CASSLVTASYNEQFF.